These 13 T cell receptor beta chains were sequenced from one sample in a study of cytomegalovirus exposure and HLA in healthy donors. PCR was performed using 60 Vbeta and 13 Jbeta primers. Sequenced by immunoSEQ multiplex PCR; TCRdb stores in-frame clones only, minus some. The sample lists nearly 200,000 clones; 70% to 80% were seen once. The sample consisted of PBMCs. These receptors came from a woman in her 30s in good health and CMV-seropositive.

The chain combines TRBV7-9 with TRBJ1-4; D is uncertain. Looked up from germline, CDR1 is SEHNR and CDR2 is FQNEAQ (reference sequence). The CDR3 has 14 residues. V lost 5 bases to trimming and J lost 3 bases, with 10 bases between them. CDR3 in amino acids: CASSTRLANEKLFF. CDR3 DNA sequence: TGTGCCAGCAGCACACGACTGGCTAATGAAAAACTGTTTTTT. Variable domain in full (rest from reference TRBV7-9 and TRBJ1-4): DTGVSQNPRHKITKRGQNVTFRCDPISEHNRLYWYRQTLGQGPEFLTYFQNEAQLEKSRLLSDRFSAERPKGSFSTLEIQRTEQGDSAMYLCASSTRLANEKLFFGSGTQLSVL.

This chain joins TRBV27 and TRBJ1-1; tentative D call: TRBD1 (5 bases). The V gene lost 2 bases and the J gene lost 0 bases, with 7 bases spanning the gap. CDR3 length equals 14 residues. The V gene's germline CDR1 is MNHEY and CDR2 SMNVEV (reference sequence). CDR3 amino acids: CASSLRQMNTEAFF. CDR3 sequence (DNA): TGTGCCAGCAGTTTACGACAGATGAACACTGAAGCTTTCTTT.

The chain couples TRBV6-6 to TRBJ1-4, with a possible D match to TRBD1 (5 bases). V was cut by 2 bases and J by 1 base, with 11 bases left in between. The CDR3 runs 16 residues. Germline CDR1 MNHNY, CDR2 SVGAGI (reference sequence). CDR3 DNA sequence: TGTGCCAGCAGTTACGGACACGGGAGAACTAATGAAAAACTGTTTTTT. This gives the protein CASSYGHGRTNEKLFF.

The genes are TRBV7-8 and TRBJ1-3; 7 nucleotides agree with TRBD1. The CDR3 runs to 16 residues. The V segment lost 5 bases and the J segment 0 bases; nucleotides outside the gene matches: 7. From germline, CDR1 is SGHVS and CDR2 FQNEAQ. The CDR3 here is CASSPRTGSSGNTIYF. In DNA form, the CDR3 reads TGTGCCAGCAGCCCCCGGACAGGTAGCTCTGGAAACACCATATATTTT.

The rearrangement links TRBV6-5 to TRBJ2-5; 13 nucleotides align to TRBD2. Germline-derived CDR1 and CDR2 are MNHEY and SVGAGI. V lost 2 bases and J lost 3; bases outside the gene matches: 0. The CDR3 totals 15 residues. The CDR3 DNA reads TGTGCCAGCAGTTACGGACTAGCGGGAGAAGAGACCCAGTACTTC. Protein sequence: CASSYGLAGEETQYF.

This rearrangement joins TRBV18 to TRBJ1-1; no firm D call. This CDR3 has 13 residues. The V gene's germline CDR1 is KGHSH and CDR2 LQKENI. Deletions cut 3 bases from V and 4 bases from J, with 9 bases between. Here the CDR3 DNA reads TGTGCCAGCTCACCTCTTGAGGGCACTGAAGCTTTCTTT. The encoded protein is CASSPLEGTEAFF. The complete variable domain, with remaining parts taken from reference TRBV18 and TRBJ1-1, reads NAGVMQNPRHLVRRRGQEARLRCSPMKGHSHVYWYRQLPEEGLKFMVYLQKENIIDESGMPKERFSAEFPKEGPSILRIQQVVRGDSAAYFCASSPLEGTEAFFGQGTRLTVV.

This chain joins TRBV4-2 and TRBJ2-1; the D is unclear. Germline V lookup: CDR1 LGHNA, CDR2 YNFKEQ. V was trimmed by 1 base and J by 5 bases, leaving 15 bases between them. CDR3 length: 16 amino acids. CDR3 nucleotides: TGTGCCAGCAGCCAAGGATGGGCCAGTAATGACAATGAGCAGTTCTTC. Encoded protein: CASSQGWASNDNEQFF.

The CDR3 protein is CSVVAWDTRMEQYF. The CDR3 DNA reads as TGCAGCGTTGTAGCGTGGGACACCAGGATGGAGCAGTACTTC. The chain joins TRBV29-1 to TRBJ2-7, with D tentatively TRBD1 (6 bases). Between the trimmed V and J ends, which lost 4 bases and 7 bases, there was a span of 20 bases. Per the germline V gene, CDR1 is SQVTM and CDR2 is ANQGSEA. The CDR3 consists of 14 residues.

The chain has TRBV9 and TRBJ2-5, with 8 bases fitting TRBD1. The CDR3 extends over 15 amino acids. Germline V gene sequence: CDR1 SGDLS, CDR2 YYNGEE. The ends lost 0 bases at V and 0 bases at J; junction bases unmatched: 1. CDR3 bases: TGTGCCAGCAGCGTAGGACAGGGGTACCAAGAGACCCAGTACTTC. It translates to CASSVGQGYQETQYF.

This chain links TRBV6-1 with TRBJ2-7, with D possibly being TRBD1 (5 bases). Germline V gene lookup returns CDR1 MNHNS and CDR2 SASEGT. With 4 bases removed from V and 3 bases from J, the gap between germline ends came to 10 bases. The CDR3 extends over 13 amino acids. The CDR3 region has the DNA TGTGCCAGCAGTGTTTCAGGGATCTACGAGCAGTACTTC. Translation: CASSVSGIYEQYF.

This clone has a single count. The CDR3: CATSFAAGFPDTQYF. CDR3 DNA: TGCGCCACCTCCTTCGCGGCAGGGTTCCCAGATACGCAGTATTTT. The chain has TRBV5-1 and TRBJ2-3; D possibly corresponds to TRBD1 (5 bases). Trimming shortened V by 9 bases and J by 4 bases, and 21 bases separated the two germline ends. The CDR3 length is 15 residues. In germline, CDR1 is SGHRS, CDR2 YFSETQ.

Here the CDR3 DNA reads TGTGCCAGCAGTGCGGGACTGACCTCCTACGAGCAGTACTTC. This gives the protein CASSAGLTSYEQYF. The rearrangement joins TRBV6-1 to TRBJ2-7; possibly TRBD2 for D (6 bases). This CDR3 has 14 residues. Per germline, CDR1 MNHNS and CDR2 SASEGT. V shed 4 bases and J shed 0 bases, with 10 bases lying between them.

V usage is TRBV29-1 and J usage is TRBJ1-1; 7 nucleotides match TRBD1. The CDR3 totals 17 residues. J lost 1 base, V lost 4 bases, and 15 bases had no gene match. CDR1 is SQVTM and CDR2 is ANQGSEA in the germline V gene. The CDR3 DNA sequence: TGCAGCGTTGGCGGCCCCGGGGACAGCATTTGGAACACTGAAGCTTTCTTT. It translates to CSVGGPGDSIWNTEAFF.